The 15 T cell receptor beta chains reported below all come from one sample, sequenced in a study of graft-versus-host responses after intestinal transplantation. These receptors have no identified antigens. Assay used: immunoSEQ multiplex PCR; TCRdb lists only in-frame clones, some missing. The sample records approximately 90,000 clones, 88% being singletons. The sample in question was unstimulated CD4+ T cells sorted from spleen or lymph node cells, obtained before transplant. All receptors derive from a human donor who was the organ donor for an intestinal transplant.

This rearrangement joins TRBV6-6 to TRBJ1-1; tentative D call: TRBD1 (6 bases). This CDR3 region has 14 residues. V was pared by 5 bases and J by 12 bases, with 22 bases between. Germline V gene data show CDR1 as MNHNY and CDR2 as SVGAGI (reference sequence). The CDR3 DNA reads as TGTGCCAGCAGTCAGGAGACGGGGAAAAGGGGGACTTTCTTT. Translating gives CASSQETGKRGTFF.

This clone is a singleton in its sample. This chain uses TRBV28 with TRBJ1-2, with TRBD1 matching 7 bases. V shed 7 bases and J 9 bases; nucleotides not matched to a gene: 11. In germline, CDR1 is MDHEN, CDR2 SYDVKM. The length of the CDR3 is 13 residues. CDR3 bases: TGTGCCAGCAACTTTCTGGGGACAGCTCGCTACACCTTC. Amino acid sequence: CASNFLGTARYTF.

The rearrangement uses TRBV5-1 and TRBJ1-2; D gene ambiguous. The germline V and J ends were trimmed by 5 bases and 2 bases, with 19 bases remaining between them. The germline V gene has CDR1 SGHRS and CDR2 YFSETQ. This CDR3 region has 16 residues. CDR3 in DNA: TGCGCCAGCAGTATGACCAGCGCCTCCCCAAACTATGGCTACACCTTC. Protein: CASSMTSASPNYGYTF.

The CDR3 DNA follows: TGTGCCAGCACCGTAGGAAGGGGTGGACATCAGCCCCAGCATTTT. Translation gives CASTVGRGGHQPQHF. The chain links TRBV7-3 to TRBJ1-5, with a weak D call TRBD1 (5 bases). Germline values: CDR1 SGHTA, CDR2 FQGTGA. The V and J ends lost 7 bases and 5 bases respectively, with 18 bases between them. CDR3 length: 15 residues.

This chain uses TRBV18 with TRBJ2-3; TRBD2 agrees at 13 bases. The germline CDR1 and CDR2 sequences are KGHSH and LQKENI. Trimming at V came to 3 bases and at J to 1 base, leaving 4 bases not matched to a gene. The CDR3 extends over 17 amino acids. For the CDR3, the DNA is TGTGCCAGCTCACCTCTAGGGACTAGCGGGGGCACAGATACGCAGTATTTT. This gives the protein CASSPLGTSGGTDTQYF.

The rearrangement joins TRBV9 to TRBJ2-1; D perhaps matches TRBD2 (6 bases). Trimming shortened V by 4 bases and J by 1 base, and 18 bases separated the two germline ends. Per germline, CDR1 SGDLS and CDR2 YYNGEE. CDR3 length equals 17 residues. The CDR3, as DNA: TGTGCCAGCAGCCCCCACGGGGACTCCAGGTCCTACAATGAGCAGTTCTTC. As protein: CASSPHGDSRSYNEQFF.

The chain combines TRBV5-6 with TRBJ2-7; 12 bases fit TRBD2. Germline-derived CDR1 and CDR2 are SGHDT and YYEEEE. V shed 4 bases, J shed 3 bases, and the junction held 14 bases outside the gene matches. This CDR3 has 18 residues. CDR3 bases: TGTGCCAGCAGCCCGCTACTAGCGGGAGGTGGAGTACTCTACGAGCAGTACTTC. Translating it yields CASSPLLAGGGVLYEQYF.

This rearrangement joins TRBV5-4 to TRBJ2-3, with a possible D match to TRBD2 (6 bases). The germline CDR1 and CDR2 sequences are SGHNT and YYREEE (reference sequence). V gave up 4 bases and J gave up 5 bases, with 11 bases separating them. CDR3 length equals 13 residues. The DNA for the CDR3 is TGTGCCAGCAGCCTGGGGCGGGAAGATACGCAGTATTTT. It specifies CASSLGREDTQYF. The full variable domain, its missing parts supplied by reference TRBV5-4 and TRBJ2-3, is ETGVTQSPTHLIKTRGQQVTLRCSSQSGHNTVSWYQQALGQGPQFIFQYYREEENGRGNFPPRFSGLQFPNYSSELNVNALELDDSALYLCASSLGREDTQYFGPGTRLTVL.

This chain links TRBV7-9 with TRBJ1-3; D not certain. Germline CDR1 and CDR2: SEHNR and FQNEAQ (reference sequence). The V end was cut by 2 bases, the J end by 3 bases, with 8 bases between. The CDR3 extends over 14 amino acids. The CDR3 sequence: CASSLRSLGNTIYF. DNA for the CDR3: TGTGCCAGCAGCTTAAGGAGCCTTGGAAACACCATATATTTT.

The chain couples TRBV5-1 to TRBJ2-3; TRBD1 matches at 11 bases. This CDR3 spans 17 amino acids. Trimming at V came to 3 bases and at J to 5 bases, leaving 11 bases not matched to a gene. Germline V lookup: CDR1 SGHRS, CDR2 YFSETQ. This CDR3 is CASSSHPGQGAGDTQYF. CDR3 in DNA: TGCGCCAGCAGCTCGCACCCCGGACAGGGGGCAGGAGATACGCAGTATTTT.

V and J are TRBV7-2 and TRBJ2-1, with 10 bases lining up with TRBD2. The CDR3 totals 15 residues. The V gene's germline CDR1 is SGHTA and CDR2 FQGNSA. With 1 base clipped from V and 6 bases from J, the junction kept 3 bases outside the gene matches. CDR3 loop: CASSLEAGGTNEQFF. The CDR3 DNA reads TGTGCCAGCAGCTTAGAAGCGGGAGGGACCAATGAGCAGTTCTTC. Looking up the rest from reference TRBV7-2 and TRBJ2-1 gives the full variable domain: GAGVSQSPSNKVTEKGKDVELRCDPISGHTALYWYRQSLGQGLEFLIYFQGNSAPDKSGLPSDRFSAERTGGSVSTLTIQRTQQEDSAVYLCASSLEAGGTNEQFFGPGTRLTVL.

The chain employs TRBV5-4 and TRBJ2-7; D unresolved. The CDR3 length is 14 residues. Germline V gene sequence: CDR1 SGHNT, CDR2 YYREEE (reference sequence). Trimming cost V 3 bases and J 4 bases, with 14 bases left between them. CDR3 loop: CASSSTREMYEQYF. For the CDR3, the DNA is TGTGCCAGCAGCTCTACTCGCGAAATGTACGAGCAGTACTTC.

This clone was detected only once. The rearrangement links TRBV4-3 to TRBJ2-1, with 9 bases matching TRBD2. The CDR3 runs 15 residues. V dropped 0 bases and J dropped 9; count of bases not matched to a gene: 6. Germline loops: CDR1 LGHNA, CDR2 YSLEER. CDR3 nucleotides: TGCGCCAGCAGCCAAGAACCGGGACTAGCAAGTGAGCAGTTCTTC. The encoded protein is CASSQEPGLASEQFF.

The V gene is TRBV5-8, the J gene TRBJ2-7; TRBD2 aligns across 8 bases. This CDR3 spans 14 amino acids. V gave up 4 bases and J gave up 3 bases; unmatched junction bases: 6. Germline V gives CDR1 SGHTS, CDR2 YDEGEE. The CDR3 region has the DNA TGTGCCAGCAGCAGAAGCGGGAGAGGCTACGAGCAGTACTTC. This translates into CASSRSGRGYEQYF.

This clone occurred once. The junction differs from germline at one of its ends, possibly a read error. This chain connects TRBV2 to TRBJ2-3; 7 nucleotides match TRBD1. CDR1 SNHLY and CDR2 FYNNEI come from the germline V gene. The CDR3 contains 13 residues. Here the CDR3 reads CATSGQAADTQYF. The CDR3 DNA sequence: TGTGCCACCAGTGGACAGGCGGCAGATACGCAGTATTTT.